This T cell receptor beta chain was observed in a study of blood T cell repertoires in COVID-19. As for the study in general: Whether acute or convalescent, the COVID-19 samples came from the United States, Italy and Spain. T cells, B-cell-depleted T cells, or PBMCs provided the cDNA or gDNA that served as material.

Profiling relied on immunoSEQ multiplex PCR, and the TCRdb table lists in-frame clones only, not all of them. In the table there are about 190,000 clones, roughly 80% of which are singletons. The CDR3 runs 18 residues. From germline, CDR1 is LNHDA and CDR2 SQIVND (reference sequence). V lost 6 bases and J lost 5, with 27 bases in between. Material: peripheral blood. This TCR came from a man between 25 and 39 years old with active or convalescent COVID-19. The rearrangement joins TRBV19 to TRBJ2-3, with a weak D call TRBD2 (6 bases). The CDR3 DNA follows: TGTGCCAGTAGGCAGGGACGGGAGCTAGGGCTTAGGGGAGATACGCAGTATTTT. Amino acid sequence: CASRQGRELGLRGDTQYF.